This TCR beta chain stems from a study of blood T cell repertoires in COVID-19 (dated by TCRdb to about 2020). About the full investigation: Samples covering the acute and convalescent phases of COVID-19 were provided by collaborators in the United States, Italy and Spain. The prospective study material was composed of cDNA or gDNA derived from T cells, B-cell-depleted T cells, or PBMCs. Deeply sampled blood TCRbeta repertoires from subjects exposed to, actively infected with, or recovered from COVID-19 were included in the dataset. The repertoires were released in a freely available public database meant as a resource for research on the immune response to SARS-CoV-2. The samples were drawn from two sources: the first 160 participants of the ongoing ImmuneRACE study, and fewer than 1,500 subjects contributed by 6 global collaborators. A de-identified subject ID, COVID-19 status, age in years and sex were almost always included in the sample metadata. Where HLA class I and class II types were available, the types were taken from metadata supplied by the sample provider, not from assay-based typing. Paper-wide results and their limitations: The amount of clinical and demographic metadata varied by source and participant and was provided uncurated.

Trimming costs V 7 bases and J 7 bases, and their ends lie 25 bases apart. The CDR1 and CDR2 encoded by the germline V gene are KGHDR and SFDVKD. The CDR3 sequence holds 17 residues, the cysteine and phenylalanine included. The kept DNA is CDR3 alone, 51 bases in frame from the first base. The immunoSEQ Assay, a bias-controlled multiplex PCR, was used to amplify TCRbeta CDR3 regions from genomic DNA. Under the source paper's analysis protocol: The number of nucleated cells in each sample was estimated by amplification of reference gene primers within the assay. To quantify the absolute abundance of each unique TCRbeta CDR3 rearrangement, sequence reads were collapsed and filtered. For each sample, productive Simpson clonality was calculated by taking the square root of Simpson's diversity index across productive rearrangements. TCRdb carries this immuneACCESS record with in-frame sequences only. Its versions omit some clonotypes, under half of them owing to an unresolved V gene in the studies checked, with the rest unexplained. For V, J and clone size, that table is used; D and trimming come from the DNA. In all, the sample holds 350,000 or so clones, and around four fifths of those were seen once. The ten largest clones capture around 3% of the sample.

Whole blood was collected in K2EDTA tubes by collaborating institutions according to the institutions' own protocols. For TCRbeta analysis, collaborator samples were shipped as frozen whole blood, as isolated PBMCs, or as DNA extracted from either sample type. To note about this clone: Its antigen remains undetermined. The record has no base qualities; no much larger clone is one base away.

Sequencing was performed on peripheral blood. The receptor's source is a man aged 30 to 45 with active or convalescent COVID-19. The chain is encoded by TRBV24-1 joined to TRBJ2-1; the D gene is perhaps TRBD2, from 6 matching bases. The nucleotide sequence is TGTGCCACCAGATCCTCATGGGGGGAAGTGGGTCGAAATGAGCAGTTCTTC. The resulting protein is CATRSSWGEVGRNEQFF.